Below, 29 T cell receptor beta chains from the same sample are listed, as sequenced in a study of tumor-infiltrating lymphocytes in localized non-small cell lung cancer. This table comes from immunoSEQ multiplex PCR, and its TCRdb copy is limited to in-frame clones, with some not included. Counted here are about 8,900 clones, around 62% occurring once; the ten biggest clones make up roughly a tenth. Sequenced input: uninvolved lung tissue not adjacent to the tumor. Source of these receptors: a human donor with non-small cell lung cancer.

This clone was counted a few times. The chain joins TRBV7-8 to TRBJ2-3, with 8 bases aligning to TRBD2. Germline lookup yields CDR1 SGHVS and CDR2 FQNEAQ. The CDR3 sequence is 15 residues long. J was trimmed by 4 bases and V by 4 bases; bases with no gene match: 7. The CDR3 DNA is TGTGCCAGCAGCTCTTATAGCGGGATGGCAGATACGCAGTATTTT. Protein: CASSSYSGMADTQYF.

This clone was observed once. V is TRBV7-2 and J is TRBJ2-7, with D possibly being TRBD2 (5 bases). The ends were cut back, 6 bases at V and 0 bases at J, with 9 bases in the middle. The CDR3 has 13 amino acids. Germline CDR1 and CDR2: SGHTA and FQGNSA. The CDR3 bases are TGTGCCAGCAGGGAGGCCAGCTCCTACGAGCAGTACTTC. It specifies CASREASSYEQYF.

In this sample, this clone turned up a few times. This chain uses TRBV2 with TRBJ2-7, with TRBD2 identical over 8 bases. The germline V gene encodes CDR1 SNHLY and CDR2 FYNNEI. This CDR3 is built from 13 residues. The junction had 6 bases not matched to a gene; V was cut back by 8 bases and J by 3 bases. The DNA of the CDR3 is TGTGCCAGCGGGCTGGCGGGAGGCTACGAGCAGTACTTC. As protein: CASGLAGGYEQYF. Full variable domain (rest looked up from reference TRBV2 and TRBJ2-7): EPEVTQTPSHQVTQMGQEVILRCVPISNHLYFYWYRQILGQKVEFLVSFYNNEISEKSEIFDDQFSVERPDGSNFTLKIRSTKLEDSAMYFCASGLAGGYEQYFGPGTRLTVT.

This clone is medium-sized (0.01 to 0.1%). The chain couples TRBV7-2 to TRBJ2-6; D unresolved. Germline CDR1 and CDR2: SGHTA and FQGNSA. V gave up 2 bases and J gave up 3 bases, with 5 bases separating them. The CDR3 is 14 amino acids. The CDR3 sequence: CASSLHGGANVLTF. The CDR3 DNA sequence: TGTGCCAGCAGCTTACATGGTGGGGCCAACGTCCTGACTTTC.

The rearrangement uses TRBV14 and TRBJ2-7; 9 bases are a match to TRBD2. V trimming: 1 base; J trimming: 6 bases; junction bases outside the gene matches: 13. The CDR3 is 17 amino acids. Germline V gene data show CDR1 as SGHDN and CDR2 as FVKESK. CDR3 in DNA: TGTGCCAGCAGCCAAGGGCCCCCGGGCGGGAGGGCCGGCGAGCAGTACTTC. Its translation: CASSQGPPGGRAGEQYF. Together with reference TRBV14 and TRBJ2-7, the CDR3 gives the full variable domain: EAGVTQFPSHSVIEKGQTVTLRCDPISGHDNLYWYRRVMGKEIKFLLHFVKESKQDESGMPNNRFLAERTGGTYSTLKVQPAELEDSGVYFCASSQGPPGGRAGEQYFGPGTRLTVT.

The chain has TRBV7-2 and TRBJ2-3, with D possibly being TRBD2 (7 bases). Trimming took off 5 bases at V and 2 bases at J, with 11 bases between the two ends. This CDR3 region has 14 residues. Per germline, CDR1 SGHTA and CDR2 FQGNSA. The CDR3 bases are TGTGCCAGCAGCCGGGGGGCCTCCACAGATACGCAGTATTTT. Translating gives CASSRGASTDTQYF.

The CDR3 loop reads CAWSRASGNTIYF. CDR3 sequence (DNA): TGTGCCTGGAGTCGGGCCTCTGGAAACACCATATATTTT. The V gene is TRBV30, the J gene TRBJ1-3, with unresolved D. This CDR3 is built from 13 residues. Germline CDR1 and CDR2: GTSNPN and SVGIG (reference sequence). The ends were cut back, 2 bases at V and 0 bases at J, with 5 bases in the middle. Full variable domain (outside the CDR3, taken from reference TRBV30 and TRBJ1-3): SQTIHQWPATLVQPVGSPLSLECTVEGTSNPNLYWYRQAAGRGLQLLFYSVGIGQISSEVPQNLSASRPQDRQFILSSKKLLLSDSGFYLCAWSRASGNTIYFGEGSWLTVV.

This clone has only a few counts. The chain has TRBV11-3 and TRBJ2-1; either TRBD1 or TRBD2 may supply D (5 bases each). CDR3 length: 15 residues. V lost 8 bases to trimming and J lost 5 bases, with 19 bases between them. CDR1 and CDR2 (germline): SGHNT, YENEEA. The CDR3 sequence is CASAPRDGVNNEQFF. The CDR3 DNA follows: TGTGCCAGCGCCCCAAGGGACGGGGTTAACAATGAGCAGTTCTTC.

This clone was seen a handful of times. This chain links TRBV7-2 with TRBJ1-2; 8 bases are shared with TRBD1. Looked up from germline, CDR1 is SGHTA and CDR2 is FQGNSA. There are 14 residues in the CDR3. V trimming: 1 base; J trimming: 8 bases; junction bases outside the gene matches: 6. CDR3 in DNA: TGTGCCAGCAGCTTAGACGGACAGGGTAGAGGCTACACCTTC. This encodes CASSLDGQGRGYTF.

V usage is TRBV6-1 and J usage is TRBJ2-5; 8 bases line up with TRBD2. Germline lookup yields CDR1 MNHNS and CDR2 SASEGT. V gave up 3 bases and J gave up 1 base; unmatched junction bases: 4. The CDR3 loop spans 15 amino acids. The CDR3 coding sequence is TGTGCCAGCAGTGAGAGCGCGGGAGGCCAAGAGACCCAGTACTTC. It yields the protein CASSESAGGQETQYF.

The CDR3 coding sequence is TGTGCCAGCAGCGCCGAGGAGTTTTCCTACGAGCAGTACTTC. This gives the protein CASSAEEFSYEQYF. The chain combines TRBV4-2 with TRBJ2-7; D not resolved. CDR1 and CDR2 from the germline V gene are LGHNA and YNFKEQ. Trimming stripped 5 bases from V and 1 base from J, with 12 bases between. This CDR3 is built from 14 residues.

This clone showed up just once. The gene calls are TRBV6-4 and TRBJ2-6; D not certain. Germline CDR1 reads MRHNA; CDR2 reads SNTAGT. The V gene lost 0 bases and the J gene lost 0 bases, with 3 bases spanning the gap. The CDR3 sequence is 15 residues long. In DNA form, the CDR3 reads TGTGCCAGCAGTGACTCTTCCTCTGGGGCCAACGTCCTGACTTTC. As protein: CASSDSSSGANVLTF.

V and J are TRBV6-5 and TRBJ1-5, with unresolved D. This CDR3 has 13 residues. Germline CDR1 is MNHEY and CDR2 is SVGAGI. Trimming shortened V by 0 bases and J by 3 bases, and 3 bases separated the two germline ends. The CDR3 nucleotides read TGTGCCAGCAGTTACTCCCACAATCAGCCCCAGCATTTT. Encoded protein: CASSYSHNQPQHF.

This clone was detected once. This sequence joins TRBV30 and TRBJ2-3; D not certain. CDR1 and CDR2 from the germline V gene are GTSNPN and SVGIG (reference sequence). V dropped 5 bases and J dropped 0 bases, with 6 bases sitting between them. This CDR3 is 12 amino acids long. CDR3: CAWYGSTDTQYF. The CDR3 region has the DNA TGTGCCTGGTACGGAAGCACAGATACGCAGTATTTT.

The J gene is TRBJ2-7, the V gene TRBV5-1; 7 bases map to TRBD1. Trimming removed 7 bases from V and 2 bases from J; junction bases left unmatched: 9. The CDR3 covers 14 residues. The germline gives CDR1 SGHRS, CDR2 YFSETQ. This CDR3 reads CASGQTGTPYEQYF. CDR3 DNA: TGCGCCAGCGGACAGACAGGGACCCCCTACGAGCAGTACTTC. Using reference TRBV5-1 and TRBJ2-7 for the parts outside the CDR3, the full variable domain is KAGVTQTPRYLIKTRGQQVTLSCSPISGHRSVSWYQQTPGQGLQFLFEYFSETQRNKGNFPGRFSGRQFSNSRSEMNVSTLELGDSALYLCASGQTGTPYEQYFGPGTRLTVT.

The rearrangement links TRBV2 to TRBJ2-7; 8 bases line up with TRBD2. The CDR3 consists of 14 residues. From germline, CDR1 is SNHLY and CDR2 FYNNEI. The J segment lost 1 base and the V segment lost 6 bases, leaving 5 bases of the junction unmatched. The CDR3 coding sequence is TGTGCCAGCAGAGAAACTAGCGGTTCCTACGAGCAGTACTTC. Amino acids: CASRETSGSYEQYF.

This chain joins TRBV19 and TRBJ2-7; TRBD2 agrees at 7 bases. J gave up 3 bases and V 10 bases, and 9 bases lay outside the gene matches. The CDR3 totals 13 residues. CDR1 and CDR2 (germline): LNHDA, SQIVND (reference sequence). For the CDR3, the DNA is TGTGCCATCAAAGAGGGGAGGGTCTACGAGCAGTACTTC. Its translation: CAIKEGRVYEQYF.

By its share, this clone is medium-sized. The V gene is TRBV11-2, the J gene TRBJ2-7, with 10 bases that match TRBD1. Germline values: CDR1 SGHAT, CDR2 FQNNGV. Losses at the gene ends were 1 base for V and 5 bases for J; bases not matched to a gene: 2. This CDR3 is built from 14 residues. The CDR3 protein is CASSLGTGGDEQYF. CDR3 DNA: TGTGCCAGCAGCTTAGGGACAGGGGGAGACGAGCAGTACTTC.

In this sample, this clone turned up a few times. The chain couples TRBV7-3 to TRBJ1-4; D possibly corresponds to TRBD1 (6 bases). Trimming pared 5 bases from V and 8 bases from J, leaving 12 bases between. Germline V gives CDR1 SGHTA, CDR2 FQGTGA. The CDR3 spans 13 residues. The CDR3 loop is CASSALQGEKLFF. The CDR3, as DNA: TGTGCCAGCAGCGCTCTCCAGGGGGAAAAACTGTTTTTT.

This chain links TRBV9 with TRBJ1-5; D is ambiguous. CDR1 and CDR2 from the germline V gene are SGDLS and YYNGEE. The CDR3 is 14 amino acids. V gave up 0 bases and J gave up 0 bases, with 4 bases separating them. The CDR3 loop is CASSVGDSNQPQHF. CDR3 in DNA: TGTGCCAGCAGCGTAGGGGATAGCAATCAGCCCCAGCATTTT.

The gene calls are TRBV5-1 and TRBJ2-1; perhaps TRBD1 as D (6 bases). CDR3 length: 12 amino acids. Trimming removed 4 bases from V and 9 bases from J, with 11 bases in between. CDR1 is SGHRS and CDR2 is YFSETQ in the germline V gene. The CDR3 loop reads CASSIQGGEQFF. The CDR3 nucleotides read TGCGCCAGCAGCATACAGGGCGGTGAGCAGTTCTTC.

By sample fraction, this clone is medium-sized. The V and J genes are TRBV7-3 and TRBJ2-7, with D maybe TRBD1 (7 bases). The germline V gene encodes CDR1 SGHTA and CDR2 FQGTGA. This CDR3 comprises 11 residues. Trimming took off 10 bases at V and 10 bases at J, with 17 bases between the two ends. CDR3 nucleotide sequence: TGTGCCACCCAGGGGGGCGCGGGACAGTACTTC. This gives the protein CATQGGAGQYF.

The chain combines TRBV6-6 with TRBJ2-7; 7 bases agree with TRBD2. Unmatched junction bases numbered 8, after V lost 6 bases and J lost 0 bases. This CDR3 is 15 amino acids long. The germline gives CDR1 MNHNY, CDR2 SVGAGI (reference sequence). DNA for the CDR3: TGTGCCAGCAGCCGGGACGGGGGGAGCTCCTACGAGCAGTACTTC. Its protein is CASSRDGGSSYEQYF.

This clone showed up just a few times. This sequence joins TRBV7-2 and TRBJ2-1; a weak D match, TRBD1 (5 bases). CDR1 and CDR2 from the germline V gene are SGHTA and FQGNSA. The V end was cut by 1 base, the J end by 3 bases, with 10 bases between. The length of the CDR3 is 15 residues. The CDR3 loop reads CASSLVAGYYNEQFF. Written as DNA, the CDR3 is TGTGCCAGCAGCTTAGTGGCAGGGTACTACAATGAGCAGTTCTTC.

This clone was seen a handful of times. The chain recombines TRBV2 with TRBJ1-2; tentative D call: TRBD1 (6 bases). The CDR3 contains 13 residues. Germline CDR1 reads SNHLY; CDR2 reads FYNNEI. Trimming left V 2 bases short and J 5 bases short, with 9 bases between. CDR3: CASSEQGSYGYTF. The CDR3, as DNA: TGTGCCAGCAGTGAACAGGGGTCGTATGGCTACACCTTC.

J is TRBJ2-7 and V is TRBV6-1, with D possibly TRBD2 on 5 matching bases. The CDR3 runs 12 residues. V was cut by 4 bases and J by 3 bases, with 7 bases left in between. Germline CDR1 reads MNHNS; CDR2 reads SASEGT. CDR3 nucleotide sequence: TGTGCCAGCAGTGTCGGACTCTACGAGCAGTACTTC. Translating it yields CASSVGLYEQYF.

This clone turned up a few times. The chain links TRBV28 to TRBJ2-1, with 12 bases lining up with TRBD1. V shed 6 bases, J shed 9 bases, and the junction held 9 bases outside the gene matches. In germline, CDR1 is MDHEN, CDR2 SYDVKM. This CDR3 contains 15 residues. The CDR3: CASSSGGTGGSEQFF. CDR3 nucleotide sequence: TGTGCCAGCAGCTCCGGCGGGACAGGGGGCAGTGAGCAGTTCTTC. Using reference TRBV28 and TRBJ2-1 for the parts outside the CDR3, the full variable domain is DVKVTQSSRYLVKRTGEKVFLECVQDMDHENMFWYRQDPGLGLRLIYFSYDVKMKEKGDIPEGYSVSREKKERFSLILESASTNQTSMYLCASSSGGTGGSEQFFGPGTRLTVL.

This clone occurred once. This chain uses TRBV6-1 with TRBJ1-2; TRBD1 matches at 8 bases. CDR3 length: 12 residues. CDR1 is MNHNS and CDR2 is SASEGT in the germline V gene. The CDR3 is CGVRQGAYGYTF. The CDR3 DNA sequence: TGTGGCGTGCGGCAGGGGGCCTATGGCTACACCTTC.

This sequence joins TRBV5-8 and TRBJ2-7, with 10 bases matching TRBD2. The CDR3 totals 17 residues. Germline CDR1 is SGHTS and CDR2 is YDEGEE. Germline trimming cut 3 bases from V and 0 bases from J; bases unmatched to any gene: 9. CDR3 in amino acids: CASSSPQAGGSSYEQYF. Here the CDR3 DNA reads TGTGCCAGCAGCTCCCCCCAAGCGGGAGGGAGCTCCTACGAGCAGTACTTC.